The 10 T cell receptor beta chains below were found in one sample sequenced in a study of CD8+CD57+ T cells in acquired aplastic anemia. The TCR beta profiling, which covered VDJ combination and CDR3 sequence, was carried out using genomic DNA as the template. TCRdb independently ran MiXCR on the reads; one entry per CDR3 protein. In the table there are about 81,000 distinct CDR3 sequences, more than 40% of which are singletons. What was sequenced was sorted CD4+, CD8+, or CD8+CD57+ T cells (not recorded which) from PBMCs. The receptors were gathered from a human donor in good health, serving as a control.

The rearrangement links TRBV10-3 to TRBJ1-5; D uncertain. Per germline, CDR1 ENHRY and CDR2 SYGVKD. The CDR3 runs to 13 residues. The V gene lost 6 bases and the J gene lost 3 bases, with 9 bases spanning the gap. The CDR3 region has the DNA TGTGCCATCAGACACCCAATCAATCAGCCCCAGCATTTT. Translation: CAIRHPINQPQHF.

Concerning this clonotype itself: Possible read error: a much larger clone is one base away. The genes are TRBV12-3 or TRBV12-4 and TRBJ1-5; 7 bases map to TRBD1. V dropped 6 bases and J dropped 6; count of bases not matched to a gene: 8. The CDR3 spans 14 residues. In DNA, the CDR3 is TGTGCCAGCAGCACGGGACAGAGAAGTCAGCCCCAGCATTTT. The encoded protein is CASSTGQRSQPQHF.

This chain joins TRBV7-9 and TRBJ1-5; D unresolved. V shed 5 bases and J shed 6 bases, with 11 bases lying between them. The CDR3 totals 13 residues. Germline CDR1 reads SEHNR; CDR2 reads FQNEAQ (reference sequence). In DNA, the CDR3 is TGTGCCAGCAGCCAAGATGGGGTTCAGCCCCAGCATTTT. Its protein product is CASSQDGVQPQHF. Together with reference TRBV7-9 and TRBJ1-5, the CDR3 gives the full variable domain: DTGVSQNPRHKITKRGQNVTFRCDPISEHNRLYWYRQTLGQGPEFLTYFQNEAQLEKSRLLSDRFSAERPKGSFSTLEIQRTEQGDSAMYLCASSQDGVQPQHFGDGTRLSIL.

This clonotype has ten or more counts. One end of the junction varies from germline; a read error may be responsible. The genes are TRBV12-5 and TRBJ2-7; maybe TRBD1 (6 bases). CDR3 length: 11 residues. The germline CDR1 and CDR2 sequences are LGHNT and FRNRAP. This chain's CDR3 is CASGPGEVAAF. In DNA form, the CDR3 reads TGTGCTAGTGGTCCAGGGGAAGTTGCCGCTTTC.

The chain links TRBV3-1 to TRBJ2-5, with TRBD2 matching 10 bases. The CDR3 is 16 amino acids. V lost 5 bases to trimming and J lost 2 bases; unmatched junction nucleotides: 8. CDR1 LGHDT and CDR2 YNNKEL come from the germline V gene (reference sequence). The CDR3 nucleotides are TGTGCCAGCAGCTTACTTCTAGCGGGGGCACAAGAGACCCAGTACTTC. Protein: CASSLLLAGAQETQYF.

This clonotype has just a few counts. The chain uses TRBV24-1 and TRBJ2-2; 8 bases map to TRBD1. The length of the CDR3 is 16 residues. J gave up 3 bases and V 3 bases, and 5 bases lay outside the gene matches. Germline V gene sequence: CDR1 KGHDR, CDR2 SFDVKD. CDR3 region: CATSDRDRGDTGELFF. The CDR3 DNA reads TGTGCCACCAGTGATCGAGACAGGGGCGACACCGGGGAGCTGTTTTTT.

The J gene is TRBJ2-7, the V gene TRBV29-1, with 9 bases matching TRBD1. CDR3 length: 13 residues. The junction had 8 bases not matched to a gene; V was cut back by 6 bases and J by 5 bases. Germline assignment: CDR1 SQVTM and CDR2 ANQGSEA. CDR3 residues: CSVGGQGFHEQYF. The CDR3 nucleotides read TGCAGCGTCGGGGGACAGGGTTTCCACGAGCAGTACTTC.

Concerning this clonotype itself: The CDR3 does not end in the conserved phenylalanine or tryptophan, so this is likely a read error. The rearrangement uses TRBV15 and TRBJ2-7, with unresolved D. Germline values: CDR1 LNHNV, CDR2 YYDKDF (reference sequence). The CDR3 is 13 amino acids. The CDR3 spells CVTSPSSHGEQYL. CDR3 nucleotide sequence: TGCGTCACCAGTCCTTCTTCTCACGGGGAGCAGTACCTC.

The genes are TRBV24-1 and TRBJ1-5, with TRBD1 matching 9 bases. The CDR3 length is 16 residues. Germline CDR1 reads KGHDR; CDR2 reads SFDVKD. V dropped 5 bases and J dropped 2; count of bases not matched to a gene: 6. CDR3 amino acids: CATSGTGGNRNQPQHF. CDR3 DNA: TGTGCCACCAGTGGTACAGGGGGCAATCGCAATCAGCCCCAGCATTTT.

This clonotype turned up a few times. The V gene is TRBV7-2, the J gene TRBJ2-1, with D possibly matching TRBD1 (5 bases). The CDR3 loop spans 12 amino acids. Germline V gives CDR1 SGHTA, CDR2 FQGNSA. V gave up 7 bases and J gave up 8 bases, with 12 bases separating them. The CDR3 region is CASTLLGDEQFF. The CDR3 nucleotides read TGTGCCAGCACCCTCTTAGGGGATGAGCAGTTCTTC.